The sequence of this T cell receptor beta chain was determined in a study of T cells in Graves' hyperthyroidism and ophthalmopathy. The CDR3 contains 15 residues. Germline V gene data show CDR1 as MDHEN and CDR2 as SYDVKM. The V and J ends lost 6 bases and 5 bases respectively, with 18 bases between them. This clonotype occurred many times. Using RNA transcripts as the source, TCR beta CDR3 regions were amplified. First-round RT-PCR targeting the TCR CDR3 was performed with the HTBI primer set. TCRdb independently ran MiXCR on the multiplex PCR reads; one entry per CDR3 protein. Among about 620,000 distinct CDR3 sequences, around 15% were seen once, and the ten largest hold 3% to 4.5%.

This TCR derives from a woman aged 30 to 39 with Graves' hyperthyroidism. The sample consisted of blood. The V call is TRBV28, the J call TRBJ2-3; D is ambiguous. The CDR3 DNA is TGTGCCAGCAGAAATCCGAGGCTCCTGCGAGATACGCAGTATTTT. Its translation: CASRNPRLLRDTQYF.